The 19 T cell receptor beta chains in this list originate from one sample, sequenced in a study of post-analysis software for immune sequencing data. Study results and limitations: About five TRBV segments (TRBV5-6, TRBV5-1 and TRBV20-1 among them) occurred more frequently in patients than in controls.

No antigen is known for these receptors. Each TCR beta cDNA library carried unique molecular identifiers. TCRdb used MiXCR to reprocess the PCR reads, holding one entry per CDR3 protein. The sample comprises about 540,000 distinct CDR3 sequences, around 36% of which are singletons, and 4.5% to 7.5% rests with the top ten. The source material was blood. These receptors were obtained from a girl aged 2-17 years with multiple sclerosis.

The gene calls are TRBV20-1 and TRBJ1-5, with TRBD1 matching over 8 bases. The CDR3 is made up of 14 amino acids. V lost 1 base, J lost 6 bases, and 5 bases stayed unmatched. Germline loops: CDR1 DFQATT, CDR2 SNEGSKA (reference sequence). CDR3 region: CSARGQGYTQPQHF. CDR3 coding DNA: TGCAGTGCTAGAGGACAGGGGTACACTCAGCCCCAGCATTTT.

The chain uses TRBV2 and TRBJ2-3; 9 bases fit TRBD2. The CDR3 is made up of 15 amino acids. In germline, CDR1 is SNHLY, CDR2 FYNNEI. J gave up 6 bases and V 5 bases, and 9 bases lay outside the gene matches. In DNA form, the CDR3 reads TGTGCCAGCAGTCCTTTTAGCGGGGGCGGGGATACGCAGTATTTT. It codes for CASSPFSGGGDTQYF.

This clonotype appeared a few times. This chain links TRBV10-3 with TRBJ2-3; 10 bases are shared with TRBD1. Per germline, CDR1 ENHRY and CDR2 SYGVKD. The V gene end was trimmed by 10 bases and the J gene end by 5 bases; junction bases not matched to a gene: 9. This CDR3 comprises 14 residues. The CDR3: CATETGGYGDTQYF. CDR3 nucleotides: TGTGCCACCGAGACAGGGGGCTACGGAGATACGCAGTATTTT.

The rearrangement links TRBV2 to TRBJ2-1; 7 bases are a match to TRBD2. The V gene end was trimmed by 3 bases and the J gene end by 6 bases; junction bases not matched to a gene: 5. The CDR3 covers 14 residues. Germline values: CDR1 SNHLY, CDR2 FYNNEI. The CDR3 spells CASSDGGSPNEQFF. The CDR3 DNA sequence: TGTGCCAGCAGTGACGGGGGGTCCCCCAATGAGCAGTTCTTC. Variable domain in full (rest from reference TRBV2 and TRBJ2-1): EPEVTQTPSHQVTQMGQEVILRCVPISNHLYFYWYRQILGQKVEFLVSFYNNEISEKSEIFDDQFSVERPDGSNFTLKIRSTKLEDSAMYFCASSDGGSPNEQFFGPGTRLTVL.

This clonotype appeared a few times. The genes are TRBV6-2 or TRBV6-3 and TRBJ2-7; unclear D gene. The V gene lost 6 bases and the J gene lost 6 bases, with 12 bases spanning the gap. Germline V lookup: CDR1 MNHEY, CDR2 SVGEGT. This CDR3 has 12 amino acids. The CDR3 sequence is CASRDGWLEQYF. CDR3 nucleotides: TGTGCCAGCAGGGACGGATGGCTCGAGCAGTACTTC.

The gene calls are TRBV6-1 and TRBJ1-1; the match to TRBD1 covers 9 bases. CDR3 size: 17 residues. Germline assignment: CDR1 MNHNS and CDR2 SASEGT. The J segment lost 0 bases and the V segment lost 8 bases, leaving 13 bases of the junction unmatched. The CDR3 DNA reads as TGTGCCAGCGCGAAAGGACAGGGGACGGGGGTGAACACTGAAGCTTTCTTT. Its protein product is CASAKGQGTGVNTEAFF.

This clonotype was counted between two and nine times. DNA of the CDR3: TGTGCCAGCAGCCAAGGGTCGACTAGCGGGGGGTACAATGAGCAGTTCTTC. This codes for CASSQGSTSGGYNEQFF. The genes are TRBV4-2 and TRBJ2-1; 13 nucleotides line up with TRBD2. With V trimmed by 1 base and J by 4 bases, 4 bases remained unmatched. In germline, CDR1 is LGHNA, CDR2 YNFKEQ. The CDR3 totals 17 residues.

The J gene is TRBJ1-1, the V gene TRBV5-1; 9 bases are shared with TRBD1. V lost 0 bases to trimming and J lost 5 bases; unmatched junction nucleotides: 5. CDR1 SGHRS and CDR2 YFSETQ come from the germline V gene. The CDR3 extends over 15 amino acids. For the CDR3, the DNA is TGCGCCAGCAGCTTGGACAGGGGGCTCGGGACTGAAGCTTTCTTT. This gives the protein CASSLDRGLGTEAFF.

This clonotype came up a few times. The V call is TRBV12-3 or TRBV12-4, the J call TRBJ1-2; D may be TRBD1 (6 bases). V lost 5 bases to trimming and J lost 2 bases, with 12 bases between them. This CDR3 region has 14 residues. The CDR3 sequence is CASSAAQGNYGYTF. CDR3 bases: TGTGCCAGCAGTGCGGCGCAGGGGAACTATGGCTACACCTTC.

The chain is built from TRBV20-1 and TRBJ2-1; 8 bases line up with TRBD2. V lost 6 bases, J lost 5 bases, and 9 bases stayed unmatched. The germline CDR1 and CDR2 sequences are DFQATT and SNEGSKA (reference sequence). This CDR3 region has 14 residues. CDR3 protein: CSAIDGGADNEQFF. Written as DNA, the CDR3 is TGCAGTGCCATTGACGGGGGGGCCGACAATGAGCAGTTCTTC.

This clonotype appeared a few times. V is TRBV9 and J is TRBJ2-3; D is possibly TRBD1 or TRBD2 (5 bases each). V was shortened by 4 bases and J by 6 bases, with 12 bases between the two germline ends. The germline gives CDR1 SGDLS, CDR2 YYNGEE. This CDR3 is built from 13 residues. The CDR3 coding sequence is TGTGCCAGCAGCAGGGGACCCCTTGATACGCAGTATTTT. This translates into CASSRGPLDTQYF.

V usage is TRBV9 and J usage is TRBJ2-1, with D perhaps TRBD1 or TRBD2 (6 bases each). The germline V gene encodes CDR1 SGDLS and CDR2 YYNGEE. This CDR3 region has 14 residues. The V end lost 3 bases, the J end lost 8 bases, and 15 bases lay between the germline ends. CDR3 DNA sequence: TGTGCCAGCAGCGGGGGGGCCTTTTCCGATGAGCAGTTCTTC. It specifies CASSGGAFSDEQFF. The full variable domain, in which reference TRBV9 and TRBJ2-1 provide the parts outside the CDR3, is DSGVTQTPKHLITATGQRVTLRCSPRSGDLSVYWYQQSLDQGLQFLIQYYNGEERAKGNILERFSAQQFPDLHSELNLSSLELGDSALYFCASSGGAFSDEQFFGPGTRLTVL.

This clonotype was counted ten times or more. The V gene is TRBV29-1, the J gene TRBJ2-7; perhaps D is TRBD1 or TRBD2 (6 bases each). V gave up 6 bases and J gave up 4 bases, with 22 bases separating them. The CDR3 has 15 amino acids. Per the germline V gene, CDR1 is SQVTM and CDR2 is ANQGSEA. The CDR3 sequence: CSVAGGGLDSYEQYF. The CDR3 DNA follows: TGCAGCGTCGCGGGTGGGGGGCTCGACTCATACGAGCAGTACTTC.

The chain recombines TRBV7-2 with TRBJ2-7; 7 nucleotides line up with TRBD2. This CDR3 region has 15 residues. CDR1 is SGHTA and CDR2 is FQGNSA in the germline V gene. The junction had 7 bases not matched to a gene; V was cut back by 5 bases and J by 0 bases. The CDR3 region is CASSGGGTSSYEQYF. For the CDR3, the DNA is TGTGCCAGCAGCGGGGGGGGTACAAGCTCCTACGAGCAGTACTTC.

The rearrangement uses TRBV4-1 and TRBJ2-3, with D perhaps matching TRBD2 (5 bases). The V gene lost 3 bases and the J gene lost 9 bases, with 13 bases spanning the gap. The CDR3 contains 13 residues. The germline gives CDR1 MGHRA, CDR2 YSYEKL. The CDR3 DNA is TGCGCCAGCAGCCAGCCTAGCCGAGGGACGCAGTATTTT. Protein sequence: CASSQPSRGTQYF.

This clonotype was counted a few times. The rearrangement uses TRBV6-6 and TRBJ1-2; D perhaps matches TRBD1 (6 bases). The CDR3 spans 12 residues. Germline V CDR1 and CDR2: MNHNY, SVGAGI (reference sequence). Trimming left V 6 bases short and J 7 bases short, with 12 bases between. CDR3 sequence (DNA): TGTGCCAGCAGGTACAGGGAGACTGGCTACACCTTC. This translates into CASRYRETGYTF.

V gene TRBV12-3 or TRBV12-4 combines with J gene TRBJ2-1, with a possible D match to TRBD2 (6 bases). The V end lost 6 bases, the J end lost 3 bases, and 15 bases lay between the germline ends. The CDR3 is made up of 15 amino acids. CDR3 nucleotides: TGTGCCAGCAGCCCGATCGGGACTTACTACAATGAGCAGTTCTTC. The encoded protein is CASSPIGTYYNEQFF.

In its sample, this clonotype was seen a few times. This chain joins TRBV18 and TRBJ1-5; no reliable D call. The CDR3 is 15 amino acids. V gave up 2 bases and J gave up 1 base, with 9 bases separating them. Germline CDR1 is KGHSH and CDR2 is LQKENI. The DNA for the CDR3 is TGTGCCAGCTCACCATCCGGGGTGAGCAATCAGCCCCAGCATTTT. Translating it yields CASSPSGVSNQPQHF.

This clonotype came up a few times. The chain carries TRBV20-1 and TRBJ1-2; possibly TRBD1 for D (5 bases). Trimming stripped 6 bases from V and 3 bases from J, with 17 bases between. CDR3 length: 14 amino acids. Germline loops: CDR1 DFQATT, CDR2 SNEGSKA (reference sequence). The CDR3: CSAPGGGLDYGYTF. For the CDR3, the DNA is TGCAGTGCGCCCGGGGGGGGACTAGACTATGGCTACACCTTC.